This TCR beta chain derives from a study of tissue T cells after allogeneic stem cell transplantation. Profiling relied on immunoSEQ multiplex PCR, and the TCRdb table lists in-frame clones only, not all of them. The sample consists of 1,400 or so clones, less than 70% of them appearing once. Autopsy tissues spanned esophagus to rectum, liver, skin, and lymphoid organs including spleen. Looked up from germline, CDR1 is SNHLY and CDR2 is FYNNEI. Between the trimmed V and J ends, which lost 6 bases and 1 base, there was a span of 4 bases. The CDR3 consists of 12 residues. This rearrangement joins TRBV2 to TRBJ2-4; D is ambiguous. Sequences were derived from bone marrow, sampled at autopsy. This receptor was taken from a male patient aged 60 or over with steroid-refractory graft-versus-host disease after an allogeneic stem cell transplant. These T cells may partly come from the graft donor. The CDR3 loop reads CASSQAKNIQYF. The CDR3 coding sequence is TGTGCCAGCAGCCAGGCCAAAAACATTCAGTACTTC.